Listed here are 18 T cell receptor beta chains from one sample, sequenced in a study of blood T cell repertoires in COVID-19. Sequencing was performed with immunoSEQ multiplex PCR; in TCRdb, only in-frame clones are kept and a portion is missing. The sample has under 150,000 clones; 84% are singletons. The sample was peripheral blood. These receptors were taken from a woman aged 40 to 50 with acute or convalescent COVID-19.

Of note for this clone: The sample contains more than one DNA sequence encoding this CDR3. This sequence joins TRBV5-4 and TRBJ2-5; maybe TRBD2 (5 bases). Between the trimmed V and J ends, which lost 0 bases and 5 bases, there was a span of 8 bases. Germline V CDR1 and CDR2: SGHNT, YYREEE (reference sequence). The CDR3 spans 13 residues. CDR3 bases: TGTGCCAGCAGCTTGGTGGGCGGGGAGACCCAGTACTTC. Encoded protein: CASSLVGGETQYF.

The J gene is TRBJ2-1, the V gene TRBV11-2; D not certain. V lost 1 base and J 0 bases, leaving 4 bases between the germline ends. This CDR3 spans 14 amino acids. The germline gives CDR1 SGHAT, CDR2 FQNNGV. The DNA of the CDR3 is TGTGCCAGCAGCTTAGTATCCTCCTACAATGAGCAGTTCTTC. It specifies CASSLVSSYNEQFF. Drawing the rest from reference TRBV11-2 and TRBJ2-1, the complete variable domain is EAGVAQSPRYKIIEKRQSVAFWCNPISGHATLYWYQQILGQGPKLLIQFQNNGVVDDSQLPKDRFSAERLKGVDSTLKIQPAKLEDSAVYLCASSLVSSYNEQFFGPGTRLTVL.

This chain connects TRBV5-5 to TRBJ2-1, with 8 positions matching TRBD1. V shed 1 base and J 2 bases; nucleotides not matched to a gene: 2. There are 15 residues in the CDR3. Germline loops: CDR1 SGHKS, CDR2 YYEKEE (reference sequence). The CDR3 DNA follows: TGTGCCAGCAGCTTGCCGGACAGGGCCTACAATGAGCAGTTCTTC. Translated: CASSLPDRAYNEQFF.

The chain employs TRBV5-1 and TRBJ2-2; D gene ambiguous. Trimming removed 0 bases at V and 4 bases at J, with 7 bases between. This CDR3 is 14 amino acids long. CDR1 and CDR2 from the germline V gene are SGHRS and YFSETQ. The CDR3 protein is CASSLGQITGELFF. CDR3 DNA: TGCGCCAGCAGCTTGGGGCAGATCACCGGGGAGCTGTTTTTT.

This chain uses TRBV3-1 (or the pseudogene TRBV3-2) with TRBJ2-5; 8 bases fit TRBD2. This CDR3 region has 15 residues. V lost 2 bases, J lost 5 bases, and 7 bases stayed unmatched. Looked up from germline, CDR1 is LGHDT and CDR2 is YNNKEL (reference sequence). CDR3 loop: CASSQPRLARETQYF. The CDR3 DNA follows: TGTGCCAGCAGCCAACCAAGACTAGCGCGGGAGACCCAGTACTTC.

The chain uses TRBV6-2 or TRBV6-3 and TRBJ2-3; 7 positions agree with TRBD2. Trimming at V came to 4 bases and at J to 5 bases, leaving 12 bases not matched to a gene. This CDR3 has 16 residues. Germline V gene sequence: CDR1 MNHEY, CDR2 SVGEGT. For the CDR3, the DNA is TGTGCCAGCAGTTCCCACTTCAGCGGGGCGAAAGATACGCAGTATTTT. This encodes CASSSHFSGAKDTQYF.

The J gene is TRBJ2-2, the V gene TRBV2; TRBD1 aligns across 9 bases. Losses at the gene ends were 4 bases for V and 4 bases for J; bases not matched to a gene: 7. CDR1 and CDR2 from the germline V gene are SNHLY and FYNNEI. The CDR3 totals 16 residues. CDR3 sequence: CASSARTGAGTGELFF. The CDR3 nucleotides read TGTGCCAGCAGTGCCCGGACAGGGGCGGGCACCGGGGAGCTGTTTTTT.

The V and J genes are TRBV20-1 and TRBJ1-1; TRBD1 might be the D (6 bases). CDR3 length: 11 residues. The V gene lost 3 bases and the J gene lost 7 bases, with 9 bases spanning the gap. Germline assignment: CDR1 DFQATT and CDR2 SNEGSKA (reference sequence). CDR3 region: CSASGGREAFF. CDR3 DNA: TGCAGTGCTAGCGGGGGGCGTGAAGCTTTCTTT.

In this sample, this clone turned up a few times. This chain uses TRBV9 with TRBJ2-2; 8 bases fit TRBD1. The CDR3 is 16 residues long. Germline-derived CDR1 and CDR2 are SGDLS and YYNGEE. The V gene end was trimmed by 0 bases and the J gene end by 3 bases; junction bases not matched to a gene: 4. The CDR3 coding sequence is TGTGCCAGCAGCGTAGGGACAGGGAAGTACACCGGGGAGCTGTTTTTT. Translated: CASSVGTGKYTGELFF. Variable domain in full (rest from reference TRBV9 and TRBJ2-2): DSGVTQTPKHLITATGQRVTLRCSPRSGDLSVYWYQQSLDQGLQFLIQYYNGEERAKGNILERFSAQQFPDLHSELNLSSLELGDSALYFCASSVGTGKYTGELFFGEGSRLTVL.

The chain links TRBV4-3 to TRBJ1-2; D call uncertain. This CDR3 is 13 amino acids long. Trimming took 4 bases from V and 6 from J, leaving 12 bases between them. Germline CDR1 LGHNA, CDR2 YSLEER. For the CDR3, the DNA is TGCGCCAGCAGCCTCGGCGGGGTTCATGGCTACACCTTC. It specifies CASSLGGVHGYTF.

This clone is a singleton in its sample. This chain connects TRBV18 to TRBJ2-5; D perhaps matches TRBD2 (8 bases). Germline CDR1 and CDR2: KGHSH and LQKENI. CDR3 length: 15 residues. Trimming removed 6 bases at V and 9 bases at J, with 23 bases between. The CDR3 loop reads CASSPTGQPGGAQYF. Written as DNA, the CDR3 is TGTGCCAGCTCGCCGACGGGACAGCCCGGGGGGGCCCAGTACTTC.

This chain links TRBV6-5 with TRBJ2-2; possible D gene TRBD2, 5 bases. Germline CDR1 and CDR2: MNHEY and SVGAGI. The CDR3 has 15 residues. The V and J ends lost 6 bases and 0 bases respectively, with 11 bases between them. The CDR3 here is CASRGVMSNTGELFF. The CDR3 DNA follows: TGTGCCAGCAGGGGAGTAATGTCGAACACCGGGGAGCTGTTTTTT.

This chain joins TRBV10-3 and TRBJ1-1; tentative D call: TRBD1 (5 bases). This CDR3 has 12 residues. V was trimmed by 10 bases and J by 0 bases, leaving 9 bases between them. Per germline, CDR1 ENHRY and CDR2 SYGVKD. CDR3 sequence reads: CATSGVNTEAFF. Written as DNA, the CDR3 is TGTGCCACGTCGGGGGTGAACACTGAAGCTTTCTTT.

V usage is TRBV7-8 and J usage is TRBJ2-7, with a weak D call TRBD1 (7 bases). Trimming took off 5 bases at V and 9 bases at J, with 11 bases between the two ends. The CDR3 covers 11 residues. Germline-derived CDR1 and CDR2 are SGHVS and FQNEAQ. For the CDR3, the DNA is TGTGCCAGCAGCCCAGGGGGGCGGCAGTACTTC. This sequence encodes CASSPGGRQYF.

V is TRBV6-1 and J is TRBJ2-6, with D possibly matching TRBD2 (6 bases). Trimming took 2 bases from V and 0 from J, leaving 17 bases between them. The CDR3 consists of 19 residues. From germline, CDR1 is MNHNS and CDR2 SASEGT. The chain's CDR3 is CASSERSGGPYSGANVLTF. The CDR3 DNA sequence: TGTGCCAGCAGTGAACGGTCCGGGGGTCCCTACTCTGGGGCCAACGTCCTGACTTTC.

This rearrangement joins TRBV15 to TRBJ1-4; TRBD1 agrees at 11 bases. Germline CDR1 is LNHNV and CDR2 is YYDKDF (reference sequence). V lost 0 bases, J lost 8 bases, and 14 bases stayed unmatched. The CDR3 contains 19 residues. The CDR3 here is CATSRDGRTGGGIGEKLFF. Written as DNA, the CDR3 is TGTGCCACCAGCAGAGATGGGCGGACAGGGGGCGGAATAGGGGAAAAACTGTTTTTT.

J is TRBJ1-2 and V is TRBV30; no definite D call. CDR3 length equals 12 residues. The germline CDR1 and CDR2 sequences are GTSNPN and SVGIG (reference sequence). The germline V and J ends were trimmed by 0 bases and 4 bases, with 6 bases remaining between them. CDR3: CAWSVQVYGYTF. In nucleotides, the CDR3 is TGTGCCTGGAGTGTACAAGTCTATGGCTACACCTTC. The whole variable domain, remainder taken from reference TRBV30 and TRBJ1-2, is SQTIHQWPATLVQPVGSPLSLECTVEGTSNPNLYWYRQAAGRGLQLLFYSVGIGQISSEVPQNLSASRPQDRQFILSSKKLLLSDSGFYLCAWSVQVYGYTFGSGTRLTVV.

This clone has just a few counts. The CDR3 DNA follows: TGTGCCAGTAGTTCACAGAGTCACTCTGGGGCCAACGTCCTGACTTTC. Its translation is CASSSQSHSGANVLTF. The chain uses TRBV19 and TRBJ2-6, with D hard to call. CDR1 is LNHDA, CDR2 SQIVND, per germline (reference sequence). CDR3 length equals 16 residues. V lost 5 bases to trimming and J lost 0 bases, with 11 bases between them.